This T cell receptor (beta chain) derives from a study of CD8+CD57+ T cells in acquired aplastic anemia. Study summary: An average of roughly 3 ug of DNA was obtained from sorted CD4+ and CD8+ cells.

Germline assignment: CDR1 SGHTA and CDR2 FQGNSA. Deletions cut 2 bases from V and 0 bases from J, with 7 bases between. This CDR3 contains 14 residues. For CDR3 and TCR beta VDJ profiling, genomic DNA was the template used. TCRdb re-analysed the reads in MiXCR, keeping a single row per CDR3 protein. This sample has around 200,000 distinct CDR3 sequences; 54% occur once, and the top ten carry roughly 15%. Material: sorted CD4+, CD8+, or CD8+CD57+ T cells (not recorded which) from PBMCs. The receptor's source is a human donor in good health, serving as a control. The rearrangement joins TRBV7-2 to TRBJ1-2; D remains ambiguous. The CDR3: CASSLTQSNYGYTF. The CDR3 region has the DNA TGTGCCAGCAGCTTAACACAGTCTAACTATGGCTACACCTTC.